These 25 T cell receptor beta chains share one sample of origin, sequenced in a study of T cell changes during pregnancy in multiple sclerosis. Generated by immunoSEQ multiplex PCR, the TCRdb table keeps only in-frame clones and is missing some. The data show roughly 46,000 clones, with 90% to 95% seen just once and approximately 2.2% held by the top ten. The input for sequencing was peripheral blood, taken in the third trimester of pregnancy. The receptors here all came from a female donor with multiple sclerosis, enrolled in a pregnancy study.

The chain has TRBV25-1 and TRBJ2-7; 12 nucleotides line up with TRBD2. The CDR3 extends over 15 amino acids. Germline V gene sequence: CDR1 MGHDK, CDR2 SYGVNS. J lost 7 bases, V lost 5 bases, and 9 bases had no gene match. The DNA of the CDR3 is TGTGCCAGCAGTTATCTAGCGGGAGGGCCGGGGGAGCAGTACTTC. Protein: CASSYLAGGPGEQYF.

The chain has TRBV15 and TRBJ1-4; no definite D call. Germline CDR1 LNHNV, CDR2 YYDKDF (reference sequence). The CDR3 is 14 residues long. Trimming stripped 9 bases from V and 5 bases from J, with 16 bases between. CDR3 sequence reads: CATQRGFGNEKLFF. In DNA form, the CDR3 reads TGTGCCACACAGCGAGGGTTCGGCAATGAAAAACTGTTTTTT.

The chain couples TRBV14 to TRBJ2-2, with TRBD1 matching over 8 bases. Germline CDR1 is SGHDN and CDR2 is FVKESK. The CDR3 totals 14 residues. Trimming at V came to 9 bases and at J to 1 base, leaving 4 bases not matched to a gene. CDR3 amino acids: CASQGAVNTGELFF. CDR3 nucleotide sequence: TGTGCCAGTCAGGGGGCAGTGAACACCGGGGAGCTGTTTTTT.

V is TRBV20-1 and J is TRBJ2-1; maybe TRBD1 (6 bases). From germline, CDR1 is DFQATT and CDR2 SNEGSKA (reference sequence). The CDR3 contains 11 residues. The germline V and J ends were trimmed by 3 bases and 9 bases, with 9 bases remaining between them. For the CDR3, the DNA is TGCAGTGCTAGTCTACAGGGTGAGCAGTTCTTC. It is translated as CSASLQGEQFF.

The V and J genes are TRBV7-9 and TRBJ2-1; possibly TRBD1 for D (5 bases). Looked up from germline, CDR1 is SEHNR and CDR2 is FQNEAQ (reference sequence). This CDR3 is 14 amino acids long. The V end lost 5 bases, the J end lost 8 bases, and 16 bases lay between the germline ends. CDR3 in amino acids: CASSLGSPGHEQFF. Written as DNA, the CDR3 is TGTGCCAGCAGCCTCGGGTCCCCAGGGCATGAGCAGTTCTTC.

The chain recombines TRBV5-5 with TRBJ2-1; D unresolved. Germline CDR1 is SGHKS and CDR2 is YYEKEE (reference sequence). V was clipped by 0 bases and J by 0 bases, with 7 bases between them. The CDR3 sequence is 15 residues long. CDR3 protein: CASSLGSRSYNEQFF. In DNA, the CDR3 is TGTGCCAGCAGCTTGGGAAGCCGCTCCTACAATGAGCAGTTCTTC.

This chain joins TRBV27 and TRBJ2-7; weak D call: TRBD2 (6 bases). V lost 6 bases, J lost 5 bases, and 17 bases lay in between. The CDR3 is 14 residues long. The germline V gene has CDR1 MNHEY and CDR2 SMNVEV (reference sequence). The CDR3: CASSLLATIDEQYF. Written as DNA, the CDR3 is TGTGCCAGCAGCTTACTAGCTACAATCGACGAGCAGTACTTC.

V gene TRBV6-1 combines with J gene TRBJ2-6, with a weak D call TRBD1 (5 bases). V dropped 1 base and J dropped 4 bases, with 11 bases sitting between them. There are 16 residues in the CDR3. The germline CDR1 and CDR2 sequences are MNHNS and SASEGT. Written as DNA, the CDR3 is TGTGCCAGCAGTGAAGGTGTAGGGGCCGGGGCCAACGTCCTGACTTTC. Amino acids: CASSEGVGAGANVLTF.

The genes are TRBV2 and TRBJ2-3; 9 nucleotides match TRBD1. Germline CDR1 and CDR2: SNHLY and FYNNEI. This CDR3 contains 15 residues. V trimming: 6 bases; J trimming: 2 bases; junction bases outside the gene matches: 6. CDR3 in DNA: TGTGCCAGCAGCCCGGGACAGGGATCCACAGATACGCAGTATTTT. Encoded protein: CASSPGQGSTDTQYF.

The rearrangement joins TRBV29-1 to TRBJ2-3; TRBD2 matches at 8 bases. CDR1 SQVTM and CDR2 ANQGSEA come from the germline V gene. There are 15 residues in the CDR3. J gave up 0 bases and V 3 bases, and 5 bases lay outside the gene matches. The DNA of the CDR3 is TGCAGCGTTGAGATGTCTAGCGGGAGCACAGATACGCAGTATTTT. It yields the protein CSVEMSSGSTDTQYF.

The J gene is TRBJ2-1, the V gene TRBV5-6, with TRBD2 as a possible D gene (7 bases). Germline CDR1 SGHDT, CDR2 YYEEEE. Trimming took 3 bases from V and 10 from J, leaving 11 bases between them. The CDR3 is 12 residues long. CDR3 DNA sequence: TGTGCCAGCAGCTCGGGGGGCCACGAGCAGTTCTTC. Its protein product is CASSSGGHEQFF.

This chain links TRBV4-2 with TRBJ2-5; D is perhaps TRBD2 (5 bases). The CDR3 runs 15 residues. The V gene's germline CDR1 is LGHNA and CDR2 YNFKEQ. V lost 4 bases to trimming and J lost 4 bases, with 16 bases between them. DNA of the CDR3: TGTGCCAGCAGCCCGCGGGTACCCTCGGTAGAGACCCAGTACTTC. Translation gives CASSPRVPSVETQYF.

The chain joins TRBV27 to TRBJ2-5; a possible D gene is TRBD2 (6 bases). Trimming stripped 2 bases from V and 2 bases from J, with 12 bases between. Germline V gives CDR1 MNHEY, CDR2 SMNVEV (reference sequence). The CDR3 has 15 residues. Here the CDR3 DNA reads TGTGCCAGCAGTTTAAATCCGGGACTTCAAGAGACCCAGTACTTC. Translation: CASSLNPGLQETQYF.

The CDR3 loop is CASSFGGSWTDTQYF. The CDR3 DNA reads as TGTGCCAGCAGCTTTGGCGGGAGTTGGACAGATACGCAGTATTTT. The rearrangement joins TRBV7-3 to TRBJ2-3; TRBD2 agrees at 7 bases. The CDR3 extends over 15 amino acids. V was pared by 3 bases and J by 3 bases, with 6 bases of the junction left unmatched. The V gene's germline CDR1 is SGHTA and CDR2 FQGTGA.

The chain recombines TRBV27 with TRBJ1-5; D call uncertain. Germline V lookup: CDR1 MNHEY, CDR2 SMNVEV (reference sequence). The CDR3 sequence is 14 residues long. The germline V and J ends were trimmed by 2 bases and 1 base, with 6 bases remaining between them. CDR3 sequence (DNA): TGTGCCAGCAGTTTAATCGGGAGCAATCAGCCCCAGCATTTT. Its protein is CASSLIGSNQPQHF.

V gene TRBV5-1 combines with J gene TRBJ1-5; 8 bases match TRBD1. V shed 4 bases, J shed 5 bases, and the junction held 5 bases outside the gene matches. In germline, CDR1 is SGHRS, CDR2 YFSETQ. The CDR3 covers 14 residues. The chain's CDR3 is CASSVGQGDQPQHF. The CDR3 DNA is TGCGCCAGCAGCGTAGGACAGGGCGATCAGCCCCAGCATTTT. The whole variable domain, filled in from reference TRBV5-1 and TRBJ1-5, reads KAGVTQTPRYLIKTRGQQVTLSCSPISGHRSVSWYQQTPGQGLQFLFEYFSETQRNKGNFPGRFSGRQFSNSRSEMNVSTLELGDSALYLCASSVGQGDQPQHFGDGTRLSIL.

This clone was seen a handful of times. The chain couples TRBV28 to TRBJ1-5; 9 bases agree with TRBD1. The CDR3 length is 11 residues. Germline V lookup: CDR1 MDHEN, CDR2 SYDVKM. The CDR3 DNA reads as TGTCCCCAGACAGGGGGTCAGCCCCAGCATTTT. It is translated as CPQTGGQPQHF.

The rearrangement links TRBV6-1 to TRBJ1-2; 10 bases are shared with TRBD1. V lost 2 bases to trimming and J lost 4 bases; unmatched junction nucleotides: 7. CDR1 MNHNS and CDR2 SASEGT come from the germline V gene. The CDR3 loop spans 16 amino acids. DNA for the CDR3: TGTGCCAGCAGTGAATCGCCGGGACAGGGGTCCTATGGCTACACCTTC. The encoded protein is CASSESPGQGSYGYTF.

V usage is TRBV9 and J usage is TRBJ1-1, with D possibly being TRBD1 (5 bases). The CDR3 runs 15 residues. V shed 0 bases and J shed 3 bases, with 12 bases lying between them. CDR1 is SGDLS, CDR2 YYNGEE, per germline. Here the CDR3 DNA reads TGTGCCAGCAGCGTAGATTCAGGGTTGTACACTGAAGCTTTCTTT. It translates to CASSVDSGLYTEAFF.

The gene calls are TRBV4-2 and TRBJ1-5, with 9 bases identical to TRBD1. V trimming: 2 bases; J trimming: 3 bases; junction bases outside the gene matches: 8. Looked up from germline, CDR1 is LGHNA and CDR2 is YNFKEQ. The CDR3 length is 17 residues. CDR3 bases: TGTGCCAGCAGCCAAAGGACAGGGGAGGGGATCAATCAGCCCCAGCATTTT. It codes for CASSQRTGEGINQPQHF.

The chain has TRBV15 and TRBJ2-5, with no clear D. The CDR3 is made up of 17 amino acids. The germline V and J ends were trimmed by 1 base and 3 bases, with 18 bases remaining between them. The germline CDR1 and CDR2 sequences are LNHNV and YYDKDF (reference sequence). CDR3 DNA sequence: TGTGCCACCAGCAGAGGTTTTTTGACGGAGAATGAAGAGACCCAGTACTTC. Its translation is CATSRGFLTENEETQYF.

DNA of the CDR3: TGTGCCAGCAGCGCGCCCACAGATACGCAGTATTTT. It is translated as CASSAPTDTQYF. The chain couples TRBV2 to TRBJ2-3; D not resolved. Trimming removed 6 bases at V and 2 bases at J, with 6 bases between. From germline, CDR1 is SNHLY and CDR2 FYNNEI. This CDR3 is built from 12 residues.

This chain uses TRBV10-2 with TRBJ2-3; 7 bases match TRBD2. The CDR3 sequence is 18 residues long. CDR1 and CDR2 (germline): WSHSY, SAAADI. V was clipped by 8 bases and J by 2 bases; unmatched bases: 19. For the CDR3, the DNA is TGCGCCAGCGATGGGGGGGTATCGGCGGGAGCGGTCACAGATACGCAGTATTTT. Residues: CASDGGVSAGAVTDTQYF.

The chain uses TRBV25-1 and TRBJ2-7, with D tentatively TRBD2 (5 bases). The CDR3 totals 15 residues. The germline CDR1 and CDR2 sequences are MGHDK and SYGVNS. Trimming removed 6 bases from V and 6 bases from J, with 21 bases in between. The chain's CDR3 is CASRAAQAVETEQYF. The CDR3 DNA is TGTGCCAGCAGAGCGGCCCAGGCAGTAGAAACCGAGCAGTACTTC.

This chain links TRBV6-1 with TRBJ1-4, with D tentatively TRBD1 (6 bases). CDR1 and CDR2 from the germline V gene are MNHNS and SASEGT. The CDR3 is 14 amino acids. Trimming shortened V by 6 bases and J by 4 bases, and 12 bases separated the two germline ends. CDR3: CASRADRLNEKLFF. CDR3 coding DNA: TGTGCCAGCAGAGCGGACAGACTTAATGAAAAACTGTTTTTT.